A single sample is the source of the 30 T cell receptor beta chains below, sequenced in a study of metastatic and nonmetastatic thyroid tumors. All patients were untreated before thyroid surgery. TCRdb recomputed clones from the PCR reads via MiXCR. Of tens of thousands of clones detected, around 20% appear once; the ten largest clones hold roughly a sixth. The material sequenced was blood. Receptors originate from a female donor with papillary thyroid cancer or a benign thyroid nodule (not recorded which). Some clones in this sample may be carry-over from other donors' samples.

The genes are TRBV11-3 and TRBJ1-1, with D possibly matching TRBD1 (6 bases). The length of the CDR3 is 12 residues. Germline assignment: CDR1 SGHNT and CDR2 YENEEA. The V end lost 11 bases, the J end lost 5 bases, and 15 bases lay between the germline ends. The CDR3 DNA is TGTGCCGTAACGATAGGACAGACTGAAGCTTTCTTT. Protein product: CAVTIGQTEAFF.

This clone showed up many times. The chain uses TRBV28 and TRBJ2-3; D might be TRBD2 (6 bases). The V gene's germline CDR1 is MDHEN and CDR2 SYDVKM. Between the trimmed V and J ends, which lost 7 bases and 5 bases, there was a span of 13 bases. This CDR3 is 13 amino acids long. This chain's CDR3 is CASNLAGRDTQYF. In DNA form, the CDR3 reads TGTGCCAGCAATTTGGCGGGAAGAGATACGCAGTATTTT. Together with reference TRBV28 and TRBJ2-3, the CDR3 gives the full variable domain: DVKVTQSSRYLVKRTGEKVFLECVQDMDHENMFWYRQDPGLGLRLIYFSYDVKMKEKGDIPEGYSVSREKKERFSLILESASTNQTSMYLCASNLAGRDTQYFGPGTRLTVL.

This clone has more than one count but fewer than ten. This chain connects TRBV19 to TRBJ2-7, with 7 nucleotides matching TRBD2. The CDR3 is 13 residues long. CDR1 and CDR2 from the germline V gene are LNHDA and SQIVND (reference sequence). V dropped 4 bases and J dropped 5; count of bases not matched to a gene: 5. The CDR3 nucleotides read TGTGCCAGTAGTAGGGGACTATCCGACGAGCAGTACTTC. Encoded protein: CASSRGLSDEQYF.

The chain links TRBV19 to TRBJ2-7; D uncertain. The CDR3 has 13 amino acids. V was shortened by 4 bases and J by 6 bases, with 13 bases between the two germline ends. Germline lookup yields CDR1 LNHDA and CDR2 SQIVND (reference sequence). The CDR3 nucleotides are TGTGCCAGTAGTAATTTGCCTTTTAGCGAGCAGTACTTC. Amino acids: CASSNLPFSEQYF.

This clone was seen at least ten times. The chain carries TRBV7-8 and TRBJ2-7; 9 nucleotides match TRBD2. Looked up from germline, CDR1 is SGHVS and CDR2 is FQNEAQ. The CDR3 is made up of 15 amino acids. V lost 1 base to trimming and J lost 3 bases; unmatched junction nucleotides: 4. The CDR3: CASSLGLADNYEQYF. In DNA, the CDR3 is TGTGCCAGCAGCTTAGGACTAGCGGATAACTACGAGCAGTACTTC.

This chain joins TRBV28 and TRBJ1-1, with D hard to call. The CDR3 covers 14 residues. V was clipped by 5 bases and J by 1 base, with 11 bases between them. Per the germline V gene, CDR1 is MDHEN and CDR2 is SYDVKM. CDR3 in amino acids: CASSPRRPNTEAFF. CDR3 sequence (DNA): TGTGCCAGCAGTCCCCGTCGTCCGAACACTGAAGCTTTCTTT.

The sample holds a few counts of this clone. The chain combines TRBV6-4 with TRBJ2-1; no clear D. The germline CDR1 and CDR2 sequences are MRHNA and SNTAGT. The CDR3 contains 16 residues. V dropped 0 bases and J dropped 5 bases, with 14 bases sitting between them. CDR3 DNA: TGTGCCAGCAGTGACTCGTCAATAGAGAGCAACAATGAGCAGTTCTTC. Amino acids: CASSDSSIESNNEQFF.

This clone has only a few counts. J is TRBJ2-7 and V is TRBV20-1; D remains ambiguous. V shed 1 base and J shed 1 base, with 8 bases lying between them. In germline, CDR1 is DFQATT, CDR2 SNEGSKA (reference sequence). The CDR3 totals 13 residues. The chain's CDR3 is CSARVYGSYEQYF. The CDR3 DNA follows: TGCAGTGCTAGAGTTTACGGATCCTACGAGCAGTACTTC.

This clone was seen only a few times. This may come from a read error, since a much larger clone is one base off. This same CDR3 is encoded by further DNA sequences in the sample. The J gene is TRBJ2-2, the V gene TRBV24-1; 8 bases are a match to TRBD1. The CDR3 contains 17 residues. Germline CDR1 KGHDR, CDR2 SFDVKD. V lost 3 bases and J lost 0; bases outside the gene matches: 5. CDR3 in amino acids: CATSDEETGANTGELFF. For the CDR3, the DNA is TGTGCCACCAGTGATGAAGAGACAGGGGCGAACACCGGGGAGCTGTTTTTT.

The J gene is TRBJ2-7, the V gene TRBV9; possible D gene TRBD2, 6 bases. The CDR3 extends over 15 amino acids. With 0 bases removed from V and 5 bases from J, the gap between germline ends came to 15 bases. Germline V gene lookup returns CDR1 SGDLS and CDR2 YYNGEE. CDR3 coding DNA: TGTGCCAGCAGCGTAGTGGGCGGAGGGGCCGACGAGCAGTACTTC. As protein: CASSVVGGGADEQYF.

This clone was detected many times. V gene TRBV20-1 combines with J gene TRBJ2-4, with 8 bases aligning to TRBD2. Germline-derived CDR1 and CDR2 are DFQATT and SNEGSKA (reference sequence). V gave up 3 bases and J gave up 0 bases; unmatched junction bases: 13. This CDR3 is 18 amino acids long. CDR3 in amino acids: CSARGLGPDLLAKNIQYF. CDR3 nucleotide sequence: TGCAGTGCTAGGGGACTAGGCCCCGATCTGTTAGCCAAAAACATTCAGTACTTC.

This clone is judged medium-sized (0.01 to 0.1%). V is TRBV6-2 or TRBV6-3 and J is TRBJ2-7, with 7 bases identical to TRBD2. Per germline, CDR1 MNHEY and CDR2 SVGEGT. The CDR3 covers 15 residues. With V trimmed by 4 bases and J by 2 bases, 8 bases remained unmatched. The CDR3 sequence: CASSSFLAATYEQYF. The CDR3 DNA sequence: TGTGCCAGCAGTTCCTTTCTAGCGGCCACCTACGAGCAGTACTTC.

This clone was seen repeatedly, ten times or more. The rearrangement joins TRBV6-1 to TRBJ2-1, with 14 bases lining up with TRBD2. Trimming removed 6 bases from V and 7 bases from J; junction bases left unmatched: 5. The CDR3 is 15 residues long. Germline V gene sequence: CDR1 MNHNS, CDR2 SASEGT. This chain's CDR3 is CASRETSGRVNEQFF. The CDR3, as DNA: TGTGCCAGCAGGGAGACTAGCGGGAGGGTGAATGAGCAGTTCTTC.

In regard to this clone: Germline and junction disagree at one end, which may indicate a read error. The gene calls are TRBV6-2 or TRBV6-3 and TRBJ1-5; a weak D match, TRBD1 (5 bases). Looked up from germline, CDR1 is MNHEY and CDR2 is SVGEGT. The CDR3 is made up of 14 amino acids. CDR3 amino acids: CASRARGGNQPRHF. Here the CDR3 DNA reads TGTGCCAGCAGGGCACGGGGGGGAAATCAGCCCCGGCATTTT.

This clone was detected only once. The chain links TRBV9 to TRBJ2-5; 7 bases line up with TRBD1. The CDR3 sequence is 14 residues long. Trimming at V came to 2 bases and at J to 1 base, leaving 2 bases not matched to a gene. Germline assignment: CDR1 SGDLS and CDR2 YYNGEE. DNA for the CDR3: TGTGCCAGCAGCGTGGGACAGACCCAAGAGACCCAGTACTTC. Amino acids: CASSVGQTQETQYF.

This clone qualifies as medium-sized. CDR3 region: CASSFEGAGNSPLHF. CDR3 DNA: TGTGCCAGCAGTTTTGAAGGGGCGGGCAATTCACCCCTCCACTTT. The V call is TRBV28, the J call TRBJ1-6, with D tentatively TRBD1 (5 bases). V lost 3 bases and J 7 bases, leaving 13 bases between the germline ends. The CDR3 has 15 residues. From germline, CDR1 is MDHEN and CDR2 SYDVKM.

This clone was counted at least ten times. The sample has other DNA sequences that encode this CDR3 too. CDR3 sequence (DNA): TGTGCCAGTAGTATCGCGGCCTCCACCGGGGAGCTGTTTTTT. Translation gives CASSIAASTGELFF. J is TRBJ2-2 and V is TRBV19; D uncertain. The V and J ends lost 3 bases and 4 bases respectively, with 9 bases between them. CDR1 is LNHDA, CDR2 SQIVND, per germline (reference sequence). The CDR3 contains 14 residues.

In its sample, this clone was seen many times. The chain joins TRBV20-1 to TRBJ1-1; maybe TRBD1 (5 bases). V lost 8 bases and J lost 4, with 17 bases in between. Germline CDR1 and CDR2: DFQATT and SNEGSKA (reference sequence). The CDR3 has 13 amino acids. The CDR3 DNA reads TGCAGTCCCCACCTAGACAGTATCACTGAAGCTTTCTTT. Protein product: CSPHLDSITEAFF.

This clone has a count of ten or more. The CDR3 protein is CASSNSGRLKNEQFF. Written as DNA, the CDR3 is TGTGCCAGTAGTAATAGCGGGAGGTTGAAGAATGAGCAGTTCTTC. V is TRBV19 and J is TRBJ2-1; the match to TRBD2 covers 10 bases. Germline CDR1 reads LNHDA; CDR2 reads SQIVND (reference sequence). The CDR3 contains 15 residues. V gave up 4 bases and J gave up 7 bases; unmatched junction bases: 7.

This clone was recorded at least ten times. The chain joins TRBV15 to TRBJ2-5; TRBD1 matches 9 bases. The CDR3 is 17 amino acids. CDR1 and CDR2 from the germline V gene are LNHNV and YYDKDF (reference sequence). The V gene end was trimmed by 3 bases and the J gene end by 6 bases; junction bases not matched to a gene: 14. Here the CDR3 reads CATSRDRNRGRVQTQYF. The CDR3 region has the DNA TGTGCCACCAGCAGGGACCGTAACAGGGGGCGGGTACAGACCCAGTACTTC.

This clone occurred many times. A much larger clone sits a single nucleotide away, making a read error possible. This sequence joins TRBV6-1 and TRBJ1-3; TRBD1 agrees at 8 bases. The CDR3 covers 16 residues. The germline gives CDR1 MNHNS, CDR2 SASEGT. Here the CDR3 reads CASRNGQGASGNTMYF. In DNA, the CDR3 is TGTGCCAGCCGGAATGGTCAGGGGGCTTCTGGAAACACCATGTATTTT.

The chain is built from TRBV5-1 and TRBJ1-1; no reliable D call. The CDR3 has 14 amino acids. Germline values: CDR1 SGHRS, CDR2 YFSETQ. Trimming left V 3 bases short and J 1 base short, with 10 bases between. CDR3 amino acids: CASSSGPSNTEAFF. CDR3 bases: TGCGCCAGCAGCTCCGGACCGTCGAACACTGAAGCTTTCTTT.

This clone was observed at least ten times. The V call is TRBV2, the J call TRBJ2-7; D is uncertain. Trimming removed 2 bases at V and 0 bases at J, with 11 bases between. Germline assignment: CDR1 SNHLY and CDR2 FYNNEI. The CDR3 totals 15 residues. The CDR3 spells CASSERAYSSYEQYF. DNA of the CDR3: TGTGCCAGCAGTGAAAGAGCGTACAGCTCCTACGAGCAGTACTTC. The entire variable domain, with the rest obtained from reference TRBV2 and TRBJ2-7, is as follows: EPEVTQTPSHQVTQMGQEVILRCVPISNHLYFYWYRQILGQKVEFLVSFYNNEISEKSEIFDDQFSVERPDGSNFTLKIRSTKLEDSAMYFCASSERAYSSYEQYFGPGTRLTVT.

The CDR3 DNA reads TGTGCCAGCAGTACCGGTCCATTCCTTGTGGATACGCAGTATTTT. It is translated as CASSTGPFLVDTQYF. This sequence joins TRBV27 and TRBJ2-3; D uncertain. V was trimmed by 5 bases and J by 6 bases, leaving 18 bases between them. CDR3 length: 15 amino acids. Germline loops: CDR1 MNHEY, CDR2 SMNVEV (reference sequence).

The CDR3 DNA sequence: TGCAGTGCTAGGGAGGACGAACAAGAGACCCAGTACTTC. Protein product: CSAREDEQETQYF. V usage is TRBV20-1 and J usage is TRBJ2-5; possible D gene TRBD2, 5 bases. Trimming left V 3 bases short and J 2 bases short, with 10 bases between. The germline gives CDR1 DFQATT, CDR2 SNEGSKA (reference sequence). CDR3 size: 13 residues.

This clone was counted a few times. A much larger clone lies one base from this, so it may be a read error. The chain uses TRBV20-1 and TRBJ2-2, with TRBD2 matching over 7 bases. CDR1 is DFQATT, CDR2 SNEGSKA, per germline (reference sequence). This CDR3 spans 17 amino acids. The CDR3 DNA sequence: TGCAGTGCTAGAGATGATCGCAGGGTGATTCCGAGCGGGGAGCCGTTTTTT. This gives the protein CSARDDRRVIPSGEPFF.

This chain connects TRBV27 to TRBJ2-7, with unresolved D. V shed 6 bases and J shed 6 bases, with 15 bases lying between them. Germline lookup yields CDR1 MNHEY and CDR2 SMNVEV (reference sequence). This CDR3 comprises 13 residues. CDR3 sequence reads: CASRKPFIGEQYF. CDR3 sequence (DNA): TGTGCCAGCAGAAAACCTTTTATAGGCGAGCAGTACTTC.

There are many counts of this clone. The chain links TRBV6-4 to TRBJ2-6; 8 nucleotides line up with TRBD1. The V segment lost 2 bases and the J segment 1 base; nucleotides outside the gene matches: 1. Germline V lookup: CDR1 MRHNA, CDR2 SNTAGT. The CDR3 is 16 residues long. CDR3 loop: CASSDQGASGANVLTF. In nucleotides, the CDR3 is TGTGCCAGCAGTGACCAGGGGGCGTCTGGGGCCAACGTCCTGACTTTC.

J is TRBJ1-2 and V is TRBV5-1; 11 nucleotides match TRBD1. The J segment lost 5 bases and the V segment lost 4 bases, leaving 10 bases of the junction unmatched. The length of the CDR3 is 16 residues. Per germline, CDR1 SGHRS and CDR2 YFSETQ. CDR3 sequence reads: CASSPEPGQGVYGYTF. CDR3 DNA sequence: TGCGCCAGCAGCCCGGAACCGGGACAGGGGGTTTATGGCTACACCTTC. The variable domain in full, with the rest retrieved from reference TRBV5-1 and TRBJ1-2, is KAGVTQTPRYLIKTRGQQVTLSCSPISGHRSVSWYQQTPGQGLQFLFEYFSETQRNKGNFPGRFSGRQFSNSRSEMNVSTLELGDSALYLCASSPEPGQGVYGYTFGSGTRLTVV.

This clone was observed at least ten times. The V and J genes are TRBV13 and TRBJ2-7; perhaps TRBD1 as D (5 bases). The germline V and J ends were trimmed by 5 bases and 6 bases, with 20 bases remaining between them. Germline V gene data show CDR1 as PRHDT and CDR2 as FYEKMQ (reference sequence). This CDR3 has 15 amino acids. CDR3: CASSRQSGGAGEQYF. The CDR3 DNA reads as TGTGCCAGCAGCAGACAGAGTGGCGGTGCCGGCGAGCAGTACTTC.